Below are 19 T cell receptor beta chains sequenced from a single sample in a study of cytomegalovirus exposure and HLA in healthy donors. In the PCR, 60 Vbeta and 13 Jbeta primers were used. TCRdb's table, derived via immunoSEQ multiplex PCR, lists solely in-frame clones and lacks some. The table has around 220,000 clones, 70% to 80% seen once. The sample comprised PBMCs. Receptors were obtained from a girl between 2 and 10 years old in good health and CMV-seronegative.

Of note for this clone: One end of the junction does not line up with germline, which may come from a read error. The genes are TRBV6-5 and TRBJ1-5; 8 nucleotides match TRBD1. The germline V gene has CDR1 MNHEY and CDR2 SVGAGI. The CDR3 totals 15 residues. The CDR3 spells CASSYRAGGKQPQHF. The CDR3 DNA follows: TGTGCCAGCAGTTATAGGGCAGGGGGCAAGCAGCCCCAGCATTTT.

This clone was detected a few times. The V and J genes are TRBV6-6 and TRBJ1-5; D gene uncertain. V was clipped by 6 bases and J by 0 bases, with 6 bases between them. Germline CDR1 is MNHNY and CDR2 is SVGAGI (reference sequence). CDR3 length: 13 residues. CDR3 sequence: CASRQYSNQPQHF. The CDR3 nucleotides are TGTGCCAGCAGGCAGTATAGCAATCAGCCCCAGCATTTT.

The V gene is TRBV7-6, the J gene TRBJ2-2; TRBD2 matches at 8 bases. The germline V gene has CDR1 SGHVS and CDR2 FNYEAQ. With V trimmed by 5 bases and J by 9 bases, 5 bases remained unmatched. The length of the CDR3 is 13 residues. CDR3 nucleotides: TGTGCCAGCAGCCCCGGGGGGGCCCGGGAGCTGTTTTTT. Amino acid sequence: CASSPGGARELFF.

V is TRBV5-5 and J is TRBJ2-1; 8 bases line up with TRBD2. The V gene end was trimmed by 1 base and the J gene end by 1 base; junction bases not matched to a gene: 7. CDR3 length: 17 residues. Germline V lookup: CDR1 SGHKS, CDR2 YYEKEE (reference sequence). This chain's CDR3 is CASSLLSGSASYNEQFF. The CDR3 DNA follows: TGTGCCAGCAGCTTGCTCAGCGGGAGCGCGTCCTACAATGAGCAGTTCTTC.

This chain joins TRBV2 and TRBJ2-1, with D maybe TRBD1 (5 bases). Germline V gene lookup returns CDR1 SNHLY and CDR2 FYNNEI. This CDR3 is 15 amino acids long. Trimming took 7 bases from V and 4 from J, leaving 17 bases between them. The CDR3 is CASTSLGLTYNEQFF. The CDR3 nucleotides are TGTGCCAGCACCTCGTTGGGGCTAACATACAATGAGCAGTTCTTC. The full variable domain, with the rest looked up from reference TRBV2 and TRBJ2-1, is EPEVTQTPSHQVTQMGQEVILRCVPISNHLYFYWYRQILGQKVEFLVSFYNNEISEKSEIFDDQFSVERPDGSNFTLKIRSTKLEDSAMYFCASTSLGLTYNEQFFGPGTRLTVL.

The chain joins TRBV28 to TRBJ1-2; D remains unclear. The V and J ends lost 5 bases and 7 bases respectively, with 8 bases between them. The CDR3 is 11 amino acids. Germline lookup yields CDR1 MDHEN and CDR2 SYDVKM. CDR3 DNA: TGTGCCAGCAGTACGGAGGGTGGCTACACCTTC. Protein: CASSTEGGYTF.

The chain is built from TRBV5-4 and TRBJ2-3; TRBD2 matches 8 bases. This CDR3 spans 15 amino acids. J lost 5 bases, V lost 2 bases, and 7 bases had no gene match. Germline CDR1 and CDR2: SGHNT and YYREEE (reference sequence). CDR3 nucleotide sequence: TGTGCCAGCAGCTTAGCGGGAGATTGGGAAGATACGCAGTATTTT. Translation: CASSLAGDWEDTQYF.

V and J are TRBV4-1 and TRBJ1-5; 7 bases fit TRBD1. The germline V gene encodes CDR1 MGHRA and CDR2 YSYEKL. The CDR3 extends over 16 amino acids. The ends lost 0 bases at V and 7 bases at J; junction bases unmatched: 9. Written as DNA, the CDR3 is TGCGCCAGCAGCCAAGATCGGGCCAGGGGGGACCAGCCCCAGCATTTT. Translation gives CASSQDRARGDQPQHF.

The chain carries TRBV11-2 and TRBJ1-3; the match to TRBD1 covers 10 bases. The V gene's germline CDR1 is SGHAT and CDR2 FQNNGV. The CDR3 contains 16 residues. V dropped 4 bases and J dropped 1; count of bases not matched to a gene: 4. The CDR3 sequence is CASSSRQGASGNTIYF. In DNA form, the CDR3 reads TGTGCCAGCAGCTCTAGACAGGGGGCGTCTGGAAACACCATATATTTT.

The chain links TRBV27 to TRBJ1-2, with 11 bases identical to TRBD1. The CDR3 is made up of 14 amino acids. Germline V CDR1 and CDR2: MNHEY, SMNVEV (reference sequence). V lost 6 bases, J lost 4 bases, and 4 bases stayed unmatched. CDR3 in amino acids: CASSRTGGRYGYTF. CDR3 DNA: TGTGCCAGCAGCCGGACAGGGGGCCGCTATGGCTACACCTTC.

About this clone itself: An end of the junction differs from the germline gene, which may be a read error. This chain links TRBV2 with TRBJ2-2; maybe TRBD1 (6 bases). Germline CDR1 is SNHLY and CDR2 is FYNNEI. The CDR3 contains 14 residues. As DNA, the CDR3 is TGTGCCGGCAGACGGGACATGGACACCGGGGAGCTGTTTTTT. Translation gives CAGRRDMDTGELFF. The variable domain in full, completed from reference TRBV2 and TRBJ2-2, reads EPEVTQTPSHQVTQMGQEVILRCVPISNHLYFYWYRQILGQKVEFLVSFYNNEISEKSEIFDDQFSVERPDGSNFTLKIRSTKLEDSAMYFCAGRRDMDTGELFFGEGSRLTVL.

This sequence joins TRBV25-1 and TRBJ1-4; D possibly corresponds to TRBD1 (5 bases). There are 15 residues in the CDR3. Deletions cut 4 bases from V and 4 bases from J, with 13 bases between. Germline-derived CDR1 and CDR2 are MGHDK and SYGVNS. CDR3 sequence reads: CASSASGILNEKLFF. The DNA of the CDR3 is TGTGCCAGCAGTGCCTCAGGGATACTTAATGAAAAACTGTTTTTT.

The chain carries TRBV9 and TRBJ1-4; TRBD1 matches at 7 bases. The V gene end was trimmed by 3 bases and the J gene end by 7 bases; junction bases not matched to a gene: 9. This CDR3 has 15 amino acids. The germline V gene has CDR1 SGDLS and CDR2 YYNGEE. The chain's CDR3 is CASSAATGWGEKLFF. In DNA, the CDR3 is TGTGCCAGCAGCGCAGCGACAGGGTGGGGTGAAAAACTGTTTTTT.

The chain is built from TRBV15 and TRBJ1-4; TRBD1 aligns across 9 bases. Losses at the gene ends were 3 bases for V and 8 bases for J; bases not matched to a gene: 10. This CDR3 has 16 amino acids. In germline, CDR1 is LNHNV, CDR2 YYDKDF (reference sequence). The CDR3 DNA follows: TGTGCCACCAGCAGGGACAGGGGAGTTGTGGAGGAAAAACTGTTTTTT. Translated, it gives CATSRDRGVVEEKLFF.

The chain uses TRBV5-6 and TRBJ1-3, with D perhaps TRBD1 (5 bases). With 0 bases removed from V and 1 base from J, the gap between germline ends came to 11 bases. This CDR3 has 16 amino acids. The V gene's germline CDR1 is SGHDT and CDR2 YYEEEE. DNA of the CDR3: TGTGCCAGCAGCTTGGTAGATCGGGGGTCTGGAAACACCATATATTTT. Translating it yields CASSLVDRGSGNTIYF.

V usage is TRBV6-5 and J usage is TRBJ2-5; tentative D call: TRBD1 (5 bases). The CDR3 loop spans 14 amino acids. Per the germline V gene, CDR1 is MNHEY and CDR2 is SVGAGI. V shed 6 bases and J shed 4 bases, with 15 bases lying between them. The CDR3 sequence is CASSPMGPRETQYF. Written as DNA, the CDR3 is TGTGCCAGCAGCCCGATGGGGCCTCGAGAGACCCAGTACTTC.

CDR3 region: CASSPGETQYF. Here the CDR3 DNA reads TGTGCCAGCAGCCCGGGGGAGACCCAGTACTTC. The chain uses TRBV7-8 and TRBJ2-5, with a tentative D call TRBD2 (5 bases). The CDR3 has 11 residues. V was trimmed by 5 bases and J by 5 bases, leaving 6 bases between them. The germline V gene encodes CDR1 SGHVS and CDR2 FQNEAQ.

The chain is built from TRBV19 and TRBJ2-4, with 7 bases that match TRBD1. The CDR3 extends over 16 amino acids. Germline lookup yields CDR1 LNHDA and CDR2 SQIVND (reference sequence). V lost 6 bases and J lost 2; bases outside the gene matches: 10. In nucleotides, the CDR3 is TGTGCCAGTAGGGAGACAGGGAGAGGGTCCAAAAACATTCAGTACTTC. This codes for CASRETGRGSKNIQYF.

The rearrangement links TRBV5-4 to TRBJ2-1; TRBD2 is a possible D gene (6 bases). Germline CDR1 and CDR2: SGHNT and YYREEE (reference sequence). The CDR3 contains 16 residues. V was clipped by 0 bases and J by 2 bases, with 12 bases between them. The CDR3 sequence is CASSLERGSPYNEQFF. CDR3 DNA: TGTGCCAGCAGCTTGGAACGGGGGTCGCCCTACAATGAGCAGTTCTTC.